This T cell receptor (beta chain) is drawn from a study of T cell repertoires in cytomegalovirus infection. Study context: HLA-B-restricted CMV epitopes that are well studied, plus recently identified HLA-C-restricted ones, were used by the study. CMV infection together with matching HLA type was indicated by public TCR beta signatures. Broader study findings: In two of eight donors, the top clonotype was HLA-C-restricted CMV-specific.

As regards this clonotype: As yet, its antigen is unknown.

This CDR3 is 12 amino acids long. Looked up from germline, CDR1 is SGHVS and CDR2 is FNYEAQ. V was trimmed by 6 bases and J by 4 bases, leaving 9 bases between them. TCRdb re-called the reads through MiXCR, storing one row per CDR3 protein. The data contain fewer than 850,000 distinct CDR3 sequences, 25% to 35% of them seen just once; the ten biggest clones take up 13%. The material sequenced was cultured CD8+ T cells from PBMCs, taken from culture after CMV antigen stimulation. The chain uses TRBV7-6 and TRBJ1-2, with D uncertain. This clonotype was obtained from a human donor in good health (CMV status not recorded). Some clones in this sample may be carry-over from other donors' samples. The chain's CDR3 is CASSPAFYGYTF. The CDR3 nucleotides are TGTGCCAGCAGTCCAGCCTTCTATGGCTACACCTTC.